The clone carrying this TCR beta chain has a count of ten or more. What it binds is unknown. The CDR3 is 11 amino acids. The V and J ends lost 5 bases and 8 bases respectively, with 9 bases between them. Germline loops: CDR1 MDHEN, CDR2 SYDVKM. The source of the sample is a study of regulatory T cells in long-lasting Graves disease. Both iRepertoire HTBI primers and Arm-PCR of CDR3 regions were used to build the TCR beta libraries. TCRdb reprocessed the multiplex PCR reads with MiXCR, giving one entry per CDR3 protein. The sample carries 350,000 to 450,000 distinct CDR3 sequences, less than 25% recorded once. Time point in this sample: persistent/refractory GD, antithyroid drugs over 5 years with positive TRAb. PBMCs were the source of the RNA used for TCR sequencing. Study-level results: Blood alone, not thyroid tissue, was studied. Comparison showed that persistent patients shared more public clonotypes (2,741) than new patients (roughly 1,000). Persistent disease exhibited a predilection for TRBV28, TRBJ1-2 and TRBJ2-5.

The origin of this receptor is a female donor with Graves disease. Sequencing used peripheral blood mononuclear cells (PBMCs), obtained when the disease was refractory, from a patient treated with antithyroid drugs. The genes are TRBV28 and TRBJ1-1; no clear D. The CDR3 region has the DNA TGTGCCAGCAGTCCCCACGGGGAAGCTTTCTTT. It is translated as CASSPHGEAFF. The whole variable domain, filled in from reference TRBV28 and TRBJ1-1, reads DVKVTQSSRYLVKRTGEKVFLECVQDMDHENMFWYRQDPGLGLRLIYFSYDVKMKEKGDIPEGYSVSREKKERFSLILESASTNQTSMYLCASSPHGEAFFGQGTRLTVV.